The 32 T cell receptor beta chains given below trace back to one sample, sequenced in a study of CD8+ T cells in alopecia areata. Following extraction, RNA underwent reverse transcription to cDNA, which served as the sequencing template. Clones were sequenced by immunoSEQ multiplex PCR, and TCRdb holds only the in-frame ones, with some missing. Among about 200,000 clones listed, 50% to 60% were seen once. Treatment in this sample: oral pan-JAK inhibitor, 5-10 mg twice daily. The sample was CD4+ T cells sorted from blood, taken at week 4, from a patient treated with tofacitinib. All receptors come from a human donor with alopecia areata.

As regards this clone: The identical CDR3 is also encoded by other nucleotide sequences in the sample. The chain couples TRBV30 to TRBJ1-2, with a possible D match to TRBD1 (6 bases). V lost 0 bases and J lost 7, with 9 bases in between. The CDR3 extends over 12 amino acids. Germline-derived CDR1 and CDR2 are GTSNPN and SVGIG (reference sequence). This CDR3 reads CAWSVQGGGYTF. CDR3 DNA sequence: TGTGCCTGGAGTGTACAAGGGGGTGGCTACACCTTC.

The gene calls are TRBV12-5 and TRBJ2-1, with D possibly matching TRBD2 (5 bases). CDR1 and CDR2 (germline): LGHNT, FRNRAP. The CDR3 runs 13 residues. Trimming left V 6 bases short and J 8 bases short, with 14 bases between. CDR3 in DNA: TGTGCTAGTGGCCTCACATACGGGGATGAGCAGTTCTTC. This gives the protein CASGLTYGDEQFF.

This sequence joins TRBV30 and TRBJ1-5, with D uncertain. V lost 2 bases, J lost 2 bases, and 13 bases lay in between. This CDR3 is 15 amino acids long. Looked up from germline, CDR1 is GTSNPN and CDR2 is SVGIG (reference sequence). In DNA, the CDR3 is TGTGCCTGGAGTCAAGAGGGCTATGGCAATCAGCCCCAGCATTTT. This sequence encodes CAWSQEGYGNQPQHF.

The CDR3 sequence: CSVGGGSGANVLTF. The CDR3 DNA follows: TGCAGCGTTGGGGGGGGCTCTGGGGCCAACGTCCTGACTTTC. This sequence joins TRBV29-1 and TRBJ2-6, with TRBD2 matching over 7 bases. Germline values: CDR1 SQVTM, CDR2 ANQGSEA. The CDR3 is made up of 14 amino acids. The V and J ends lost 4 bases and 0 bases, in that order; junction bases with no gene match: 0. The variable domain in full, with the rest retrieved from reference TRBV29-1 and TRBJ2-6, is SAVISQKPSRDICQRGTSLTIQCQVDSQVTMMFWYRQQPGQSLTLIATANQGSEATYESGFVIDKFPISRPNLTFSTLTVSNMSPEDSSIYLCSVGGGSGANVLTFGAGSRLTVL.

The V and J genes are TRBV30 and TRBJ2-7; TRBD1 agrees at 10 bases. Per germline, CDR1 GTSNPN and CDR2 SVGIG (reference sequence). V dropped 5 bases and J dropped 2; count of bases not matched to a gene: 6. The CDR3 has 14 amino acids. The CDR3 here is CAWGRGTGAYEQYF. CDR3 nucleotide sequence: TGTGCCTGGGGACGAGGGACAGGGGCCTACGAGCAGTACTTC.

This rearrangement joins TRBV9 to TRBJ2-7; 7 nucleotides align to TRBD2. Germline lookup yields CDR1 SGDLS and CDR2 YYNGEE. This CDR3 is built from 16 residues. Trimming cost V 0 bases and J 3 bases; bases outside gene matches: 9. CDR3 region: CASSVGMKERGYEQYF. Here the CDR3 DNA reads TGTGCCAGCAGCGTAGGAATGAAAGAGCGGGGCTACGAGCAGTACTTC.

The V and J genes are TRBV30 and TRBJ2-6; D not resolved. Trimming pared 4 bases from V and 4 bases from J, leaving 14 bases between. The CDR3 has 15 residues. Germline V gene data show CDR1 as GTSNPN and CDR2 as SVGIG (reference sequence). The CDR3 sequence is CAWTTGSAGANVLTF. CDR3 sequence (DNA): TGTGCCTGGACCACCGGTTCGGCAGGGGCCAACGTCCTGACTTTC.

A few counts support this clone. The chain employs TRBV29-1 and TRBJ1-2, with 8 bases that match TRBD1. The V gene's germline CDR1 is SQVTM and CDR2 ANQGSEA. V was clipped by 5 bases and J by 5 bases; unmatched bases: 10. The CDR3 totals 14 residues. CDR3 sequence reads: CSVMVQGAVYGYTF. The DNA for the CDR3 is TGCAGCGTTATGGTGCAGGGGGCTGTGTATGGCTACACCTTC.

This sequence joins TRBV11-2 and TRBJ2-7; D is undetermined. Trimming shortened V by 3 bases and J by 5 bases, and 11 bases separated the two germline ends. The length of the CDR3 is 13 residues. The germline gives CDR1 SGHAT, CDR2 FQNNGV. In DNA form, the CDR3 reads TGTGCCAGCAGCTTCGGTCCCTCTAACGAGCAGTACTTC. Protein product: CASSFGPSNEQYF.

This chain joins TRBV29-1 and TRBJ1-5; TRBD1 aligns across 8 bases. The CDR3 runs to 15 residues. Germline lookup yields CDR1 SQVTM and CDR2 ANQGSEA. Trimming took 1 base from V and 5 from J; bases not matched to a gene: 7. The CDR3: CSVEVGQGGHQPQHF. The DNA of the CDR3 is TGCAGCGTTGAAGTCGGACAGGGTGGGCATCAGCCCCAGCATTTT. The full variable domain, completed using reference TRBV29-1 and TRBJ1-5, is SAVISQKPSRDICQRGTSLTIQCQVDSQVTMMFWYRQQPGQSLTLIATANQGSEATYESGFVIDKFPISRPNLTFSTLTVSNMSPEDSSIYLCSVEVGQGGHQPQHFGDGTRLSIL.

V and J are TRBV5-6 and TRBJ2-3; TRBD2 matches at 14 bases. V lost 3 bases to trimming and J lost 6 bases; unmatched junction nucleotides: 6. Germline assignment: CDR1 SGHDT and CDR2 YYEEEE. This CDR3 comprises 16 residues. The CDR3 nucleotides read TGTGCCAGCAGCTCGACTAGCGGGGGGGCCTCGGATACGCAGTATTTT. Translation gives CASSSTSGGASDTQYF.

The rearrangement joins TRBV7-9 to TRBJ1-1; TRBD1 matches at 11 bases. This CDR3 contains 14 residues. CDR1 and CDR2 (germline): SEHNR, FQNEAQ (reference sequence). V was clipped by 5 bases and J by 6 bases; unmatched bases: 5. The CDR3 is CASSPPGQGAEAFF. DNA of the CDR3: TGTGCCAGCAGCCCACCGGGACAGGGGGCTGAAGCTTTCTTT.

The chain recombines TRBV25-1 with TRBJ2-1; 11 bases fit TRBD1. The length of the CDR3 is 16 residues. From germline, CDR1 is MGHDK and CDR2 SYGVNS. V trimming: 7 bases; J trimming: 10 bases; junction bases outside the gene matches: 15. The chain's CDR3 is CASTRTRTGGLGEQFF. Written as DNA, the CDR3 is TGTGCCAGCACCCGAACCCGGACAGGGGGCTTAGGGGAGCAGTTCTTC.

The V call is TRBV2, the J call TRBJ1-4, with a possible D match to TRBD1 (6 bases). This CDR3 spans 14 amino acids. Germline V CDR1 and CDR2: SNHLY, FYNNEI. The V gene lost 8 bases and the J gene lost 7 bases, with 17 bases spanning the gap. The CDR3: CASWGTTGGEKLFF. The CDR3 DNA sequence: TGTGCCAGCTGGGGGACAACAGGAGGTGAAAAACTGTTTTTT. The variable domain in full, completed from reference TRBV2 and TRBJ1-4, reads EPEVTQTPSHQVTQMGQEVILRCVPISNHLYFYWYRQILGQKVEFLVSFYNNEISEKSEIFDDQFSVERPDGSNFTLKIRSTKLEDSAMYFCASWGTTGGEKLFFGSGTQLSVL.

The rearrangement uses TRBV15 and TRBJ2-5; D is possibly TRBD1 or TRBD2 (5 bases each). The germline CDR1 and CDR2 sequences are LNHNV and YYDKDF (reference sequence). V lost 7 bases, J lost 1 base, and 16 bases lay in between. The CDR3 runs 15 residues. The CDR3 DNA sequence: TGTGCCACCAACCAGGGTCTGGGGACCCAAGAGACCCAGTACTTC. Its translation: CATNQGLGTQETQYF.

This clone was observed a few times. In the same sample, other DNA sequences code for this CDR3. The gene calls are TRBV29-1 and TRBJ2-3; no clear D gene. The CDR3 totals 12 residues. V was shortened by 2 bases and J by 3 bases, with 6 bases between the two germline ends. Germline CDR1 and CDR2: SQVTM and ANQGSEA. CDR3 in amino acids: CSVEPGTDTQYF. In nucleotides, the CDR3 is TGCAGCGTTGAACCGGGTACAGATACGCAGTATTTT.

This chain uses TRBV5-6 with TRBJ1-2; D unclear. The CDR3 has 16 residues. Germline V CDR1 and CDR2: SGHDT, YYEEEE. V was clipped by 2 bases and J by 2 bases, with 16 bases between them. CDR3 loop: CASSFLSDLGNYGYTF. As DNA, the CDR3 is TGTGCCAGCAGCTTCCTTTCTGATCTGGGGAACTATGGCTACACCTTC.

This clone appeared once. Other DNA sequences in the same sample also yield this CDR3. This chain's CDR3 is CSVGDGNQPQHF. In DNA, the CDR3 is TGCAGCGTTGGAGATGGCAATCAGCCCCAGCATTTT. J is TRBJ1-5 and V is TRBV29-1; D uncertain. V lost 4 bases and J lost 2, with 6 bases in between. The V gene's germline CDR1 is SQVTM and CDR2 ANQGSEA. The CDR3 sequence is 12 residues long.

This CDR3 is CSVDRGGPGSEAFF. CDR3 DNA: TGCAGCGTTGACCGGGGCGGACCGGGGAGTGAAGCTTTCTTT. The chain couples TRBV29-1 to TRBJ1-1; tentative D call: TRBD1 (5 bases). Trimming left V 3 bases short and J 7 bases short, with 18 bases between. This CDR3 has 14 residues. The germline CDR1 and CDR2 sequences are SQVTM and ANQGSEA.

The rearrangement links TRBV13 to TRBJ2-7; TRBD2 might be the D (6 bases). This CDR3 has 12 residues. Germline CDR1 PRHDT, CDR2 FYEKMQ (reference sequence). V lost 5 bases and J 2 bases, leaving 7 bases between the germline ends. The CDR3 loop reads CASSGGAYEQYF. CDR3 DNA: TGTGCCAGCAGCGGAGGGGCCTACGAGCAGTACTTC.

The rearrangement uses TRBV10-3 and TRBJ2-7, with 9 bases aligning to TRBD1. Looked up from germline, CDR1 is ENHRY and CDR2 is SYGVKD. The CDR3 loop spans 12 amino acids. The V and J ends lost 6 bases and 7 bases, in that order; junction bases with no gene match: 4. CDR3 amino acids: CAIRKTGGEQYF. The CDR3 nucleotides are TGTGCCATCAGAAAGACAGGGGGAGAGCAGTACTTC.

The genes are TRBV18 and TRBJ1-1; 8 bases line up with TRBD1. CDR1 and CDR2 (germline): KGHSH, LQKENI. This CDR3 spans 15 amino acids. The V and J ends lost 8 bases and 6 bases, in that order; junction bases with no gene match: 14. CDR3 loop: CASAQSGTGLAEAFF. CDR3 nucleotide sequence: TGTGCCAGCGCACAATCCGGGACAGGTTTGGCTGAAGCTTTCTTT.

The V call is TRBV29-1, the J call TRBJ1-1; D ambiguous. V gave up 5 bases and J gave up 0 bases, with 10 bases separating them. Germline CDR1 SQVTM, CDR2 ANQGSEA. The CDR3 contains 13 residues. The CDR3 DNA reads TGCAGCGTTTGCCAGGACCTGAACACTGAAGCTTTCTTT. It codes for CSVCQDLNTEAFF.

V usage is TRBV23-1 and J usage is TRBJ1-1; possibly TRBD1 for D (6 bases). TRBV23-1 is designated an ORF whose function remains uncertain. The CDR3 extends over 15 amino acids. V shed 2 bases and J shed 1 base, with 11 bases lying between them. CDR3 in DNA: TGCGCCAGCAGTCAACCTTCGGACAGGAACACTGAAGCTTTCTTT. Amino acid sequence: CASSQPSDRNTEAFF.

The CDR3 coding sequence is TGTGCCAGCAGTGGGACCTCCTACGAGCAGTACTTC. The encoded protein is CASSGTSYEQYF. This chain connects TRBV2 to TRBJ2-7; no clear D gene. The ends were cut back, 4 bases at V and 0 bases at J, with 4 bases in the middle. From germline, CDR1 is SNHLY and CDR2 FYNNEI. The CDR3 is 12 residues long.

The chain links TRBV6-5 to TRBJ2-7, with D perhaps TRBD1 (5 bases). V lost 6 bases to trimming and J lost 3 bases, with 15 bases between them. Germline assignment: CDR1 MNHEY and CDR2 SVGAGI. The CDR3 is 14 residues long. CDR3: CASRSNNQGYEQYF. Written as DNA, the CDR3 is TGTGCCAGCAGATCAAATAATCAGGGCTACGAGCAGTACTTC.

The chain links TRBV5-1 to TRBJ2-7, with 12 bases matching TRBD2. The J segment lost 3 bases and the V segment lost 6 bases, leaving 7 bases of the junction unmatched. The V gene's germline CDR1 is SGHRS and CDR2 YFSETQ. This CDR3 has 15 amino acids. The CDR3 reads CASKSGLAGRYEQYF. As DNA, the CDR3 is TGCGCCAGCAAATCGGGACTAGCGGGCCGCTACGAGCAGTACTTC.

The CDR3 protein is CASSEGIYEQYF. The CDR3 DNA reads TGTGCCAGTAGCGAGGGAATCTACGAGCAGTACTTC. The J gene is TRBJ2-7, the V gene TRBV19; tentatively, D is TRBD2 (5 bases). The V end was cut by 6 bases, the J end by 3 bases, with 9 bases between. The CDR3 loop spans 12 amino acids. The germline V gene has CDR1 LNHDA and CDR2 SQIVND (reference sequence). The full variable domain, its missing parts supplied by reference TRBV19 and TRBJ2-7, is DGGITQSPKYLFRKEGQNVTLSCEQNLNHDAMYWYRQDPGQGLRLIYYSQIVNDFQKGDIAEGYSVSREKKESFPLTVTSAQKNPTAFYLCASSEGIYEQYFGPGTRLTVT.

The chain recombines TRBV9 with TRBJ2-3; no clear D gene. Germline V gene lookup returns CDR1 SGDLS and CDR2 YYNGEE. V was trimmed by 4 bases and J by 4 bases, leaving 10 bases between them. The CDR3 runs 13 residues. DNA of the CDR3: TGTGCCAGCAGCCCCCGTGGAGCAGATACGCAGTATTTT. Its translation: CASSPRGADTQYF.

The chain carries TRBV30 and TRBJ1-2; 7 bases are a match to TRBD1. The germline gives CDR1 GTSNPN, CDR2 SVGIG (reference sequence). The ends lost 0 bases at V and 5 bases at J; junction bases unmatched: 6. This CDR3 region has 14 residues. Here the CDR3 DNA reads TGTGCCTGGAGTGTACTTCCAGGGGGGTATGGCTACACCTTC. It encodes CAWSVLPGGYGYTF.

This clone has a handful of counts. The chain employs TRBV29-1 and TRBJ2-3, with no clear D. CDR3 length: 14 amino acids. Deletions cut 6 bases from V and 0 bases from J, with 13 bases between. Germline CDR1 and CDR2: SQVTM and ANQGSEA. CDR3 in DNA: TGCAGCGTGCCTTGGGGTATTAGCACAGATACGCAGTATTTT. It codes for CSVPWGISTDTQYF.

This clone was seen more than once but under ten times. This chain links TRBV6-6 with TRBJ1-1; D uncertain. The V end was cut by 5 bases, the J end by 1 base, with 14 bases between. This CDR3 contains 15 residues. Germline-derived CDR1 and CDR2 are MNHNY and SVGAGI (reference sequence). This chain's CDR3 is CASSTQTTKNTEAFF. The CDR3 DNA reads as TGTGCCAGCAGTACCCAAACTACTAAGAACACTGAAGCTTTCTTT.